This T cell receptor beta chain was documented in a study of blood T cell repertoires in COVID-19 (dated by TCRdb to 2020 to 2021). At the level of the whole study: Collaborator samples came from the United States, Italy and Spain and covered acute and convalescent phases of COVID-19. The repertoires were released in a freely available public database meant as a resource for research on the immune response to SARS-CoV-2. The material from the prospective study consisted of cDNA or gDNA derived from T cells, B-cell-depleted T cells, or PBMCs. HLA class I and class II types, where available, came from metadata supplied by the sample provider rather than from assay-based typing. The samples were drawn from two sources: the first 160 participants of the ongoing ImmuneRACE study, and 1,200 or so subjects contributed by 6 global collaborators. Subjects who had been exposed to COVID-19, were actively infected with it, or had recovered from it provided the deeply sampled blood TCRbeta repertoires that made up the dataset. A de-identified subject ID, COVID-19 status, age in years and sex were almost always included in the sample metadata. Findings and caveats that apply to the study as a whole: The quantity of clinical and demographic metadata differed by source and by participant and was supplied without curation.

TCRbeta CDR3 regions were amplified from genomic DNA using the immunoSEQ Assay, a bias-controlled multiplex PCR. As for how the authors treated the data: The number of nucleated cells in each sample was estimated from the amplification of reference gene primers within the assay. To quantify the absolute abundance of each unique TCRbeta CDR3 rearrangement, sequence reads were collapsed and filtered. Productive Simpson clonality was computed per sample as the square root of Simpson's diversity index over productive rearrangements. Not all clones reach the TCRdb copy of this immuneACCESS table, which keeps in-frame sequences only. Checked studies attribute under half of the gap to unresolved V genes and leave the rest unexplained. V and J calls and clone size are those listed in that table; D and trimming were worked out from the DNA. The sample includes approximately 250,000 clones, with 84% observed a single time. Of the sample, roughly 8.6% falls within the top ten clones.

The germline V gene specifies SGHNT as CDR1 and YENEEA as CDR2. Trimming removed 1 base from V and 0 bases from J; the gene matches leave 6 bases unexplained. The CDR3 holds 17 amino acids from the cysteine to the phenylalanine. The sequence is cut down to CDR3 DNA, 51 bases in frame from base 1. Comment on this clone: Its antigen is currently not known. No per-base quality is available; no much larger clone lies one base away.

Whole blood was collected in K2EDTA tubes by collaborating institutions according to the institutions' own protocols. For TCRbeta analysis, collaborator samples were shipped as frozen whole blood, as isolated PBMCs, or as DNA extracted from either sample type. The receptor's source is a human donor in a cohort sampled during active COVID-19. Sequencing was carried out using peripheral blood. The chain couples TRBV11-3 to TRBJ2-3; 8 bases in the middle match TRBD2. For the CDR3, the sequence is CASSLGAGGVSTDTQYF. DNA sequence: TGTGCCAGCAGCTTAGGAGCCGGGGGGGTTAGCACAGATACGCAGTATTTT.